This TCR beta chain came from a study of brain T cells in children with intractable seizures. Germline V lookup: CDR1 GTSNPN, CDR2 SVGIG (reference sequence). The V gene lost 4 bases and the J gene lost 3 bases, with 18 bases spanning the gap. The CDR3 has 15 amino acids. Sequenced by immunoSEQ multiplex PCR; TCRdb stores in-frame clones only, minus some. The sample yields 300,000 to 400,000 clones, nearly 95% seen once. As to time point: blood from clinic visit 5 months post-surgery; TSC patient then seizure free. The source material was peripheral blood, sampled approximately 5 months after surgery. The origin of this receptor is a boy in the first two years of life with tuberous sclerosis and intractable seizures. The V and J genes are TRBV30 and TRBJ1-1; D not certain. The CDR3, as DNA: TGTGCCTGGACAGCCGGGTCCGGCTTTTACACTGAAGCTTTCTTT. Amino acids: CAWTAGSGFYTEAFF.